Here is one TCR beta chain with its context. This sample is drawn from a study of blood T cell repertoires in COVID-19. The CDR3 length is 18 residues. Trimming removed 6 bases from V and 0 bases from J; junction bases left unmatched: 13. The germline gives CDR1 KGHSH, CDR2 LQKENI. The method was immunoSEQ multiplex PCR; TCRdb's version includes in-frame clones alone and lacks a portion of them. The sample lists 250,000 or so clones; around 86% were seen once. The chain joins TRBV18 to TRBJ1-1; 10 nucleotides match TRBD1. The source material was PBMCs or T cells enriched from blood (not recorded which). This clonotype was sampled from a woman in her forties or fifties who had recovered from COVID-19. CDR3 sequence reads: CASSRLGTGVGVNTEAFF. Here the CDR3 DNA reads TGTGCCAGCTCCCGCCTCGGGACAGGGGTTGGAGTGAACACTGAAGCTTTCTTT.